These 15 T cell receptor beta chains were sequenced from one sample in a study of spatial heterogeneity in lung cancer. Findings and limits, study-wide: Counts that tracked tumor mutation counts were those of expanded intratumoral alpha and beta TCRs.

Regarding time point: sample taken at primary tumor resection. These receptors have no identified antigens. TCRdb itself ran the 5' RACE reads through MiXCR, one entry per CDR3 protein. The profile covers about 13,000 distinct CDR3 sequences, with about 4.6% appearing a single time and around 25% taken by the ten largest. This specimen was lung tumor tissue, taken at surgery. These receptors all come from a male donor with early-stage non-small cell lung cancer.

This clonotype occurred many times. This beta chain is an off-target read within a library intended for alpha chains, so its frequency means little. The CDR3 region is CASSVASGTLGELFF. The CDR3 DNA sequence: TGTGCCAGCAGCGTAGCTAGCGGGACTCTTGGGGAGCTGTTTTTT. The gene calls are TRBV9 and TRBJ2-2, with TRBD2 matching over 9 bases. Germline CDR1 is SGDLS and CDR2 is YYNGEE. This CDR3 is built from 15 residues. V lost 0 bases to trimming and J lost 8 bases; unmatched junction nucleotides: 5.

This clonotype was seen many times. This beta chain is off target for a library built for alpha chains, so its abundance means little. The gene calls are TRBV6-6 and TRBJ2-1; 9 bases are shared with TRBD2. Germline assignment: CDR1 MNHNY and CDR2 SVGAGI (reference sequence). This CDR3 is 16 amino acids long. The J segment lost 5 bases and the V segment lost 2 bases, leaving 7 bases of the junction unmatched. CDR3 sequence reads: CASSYGGGAVHNEQFF. CDR3 DNA sequence: TGTGCCAGCAGTTACGGCGGGGGGGCGGTCCACAATGAGCAGTTCTTC.

This clonotype was picked up many times. Being off target in a library aimed at alpha chains, this beta chain has a size of little meaning. The chain employs TRBV6-5 and TRBJ2-3; 9 bases are shared with TRBD1. Germline V lookup: CDR1 MNHEY, CDR2 SVGAGI. There are 18 residues in the CDR3. V shed 2 bases and J 1 base; nucleotides not matched to a gene: 10. The CDR3 region is CASSYRGGTGSGTDTQYF. The DNA of the CDR3 is TGTGCCAGCAGTTACCGTGGGGGGACAGGGAGTGGCACAGATACGCAGTATTTT.

This clonotype occurred many times. A library prepared for alpha chains yielded this beta chain as an off-target read; its size is of little meaning. The J gene is TRBJ2-5, the V gene TRBV20-1, with D perhaps being TRBD1 or TRBD2 (5 bases each). Germline V CDR1 and CDR2: DFQATT, SNEGSKA (reference sequence). The ends were cut back, 4 bases at V and 5 bases at J, with 17 bases in the middle. The CDR3 totals 14 residues. CDR3 in amino acids: CSAKDSGLGETQYF. The CDR3 DNA reads as TGCAGTGCTAAAGATTCGGGGCTGGGGGAGACCCAGTACTTC.

By frequency in the sample, this clonotype is medium-sized. This beta chain represents an off-target read in a library built for alpha chains; its size is of limited meaning. The rearrangement uses TRBV28 and TRBJ1-1, with 7 bases lining up with TRBD1. Trimming took 6 bases from V and 11 from J; bases not matched to a gene: 12. Germline lookup yields CDR1 MDHEN and CDR2 SYDVKM. The CDR3 is made up of 13 amino acids. CDR3 DNA sequence: TGTGCCAGCAGCCAACCAGGCAGGGGGGAGGCTTTCTTT. It encodes CASSQPGRGEAFF. Variable domain in full (rest from reference TRBV28 and TRBJ1-1): DVKVTQSSRYLVKRTGEKVFLECVQDMDHENMFWYRQDPGLGLRLIYFSYDVKMKEKGDIPEGYSVSREKKERFSLILESASTNQTSMYLCASSQPGRGEAFFGQGTRLTVV.

This clonotype was seen repeatedly, ten times or more. This beta chain represents an off-target read in a library built for alpha chains; its size is of limited meaning. The chain employs TRBV6-2 or TRBV6-3 and TRBJ2-5; 9 nucleotides line up with TRBD2. Germline V gene sequence: CDR1 MNHEY, CDR2 SVGEGT. The CDR3 is 15 amino acids. Trimming cost V 0 bases and J 2 bases; bases outside gene matches: 1. The CDR3 DNA sequence: TGTGCCAGCAGTTACTCTCTAGCGGGGCAAGAGACCCAGTACTTC. Translation: CASSYSLAGQETQYF.

This clonotype was counted ten times or more. Since it is a stray read in a library aimed at alpha chains, this beta chain has a size that is not meaningful. This chain joins TRBV5-1 and TRBJ1-1; unclear D gene. CDR1 and CDR2 (germline): SGHRS, YFSETQ. V gave up 0 bases and J gave up 0 bases, with 6 bases separating them. The CDR3 consists of 14 residues. In DNA form, the CDR3 reads TGCGCCAGCAGCTTGGAGAACATGAACACTGAAGCTTTCTTT. Protein: CASSLENMNTEAFF. Full variable domain (missing parts from reference TRBV5-1 and TRBJ1-1): KAGVTQTPRYLIKTRGQQVTLSCSPISGHRSVSWYQQTPGQGLQFLFEYFSETQRNKGNFPGRFSGRQFSNSRSEMNVSTLELGDSALYLCASSLENMNTEAFFGQGTRLTVV.

This clonotype has ten or more counts. Since it is a stray read in a library aimed at alpha chains, this beta chain has a size that is not meaningful. The chain links TRBV11-2 to TRBJ2-2; the match to TRBD2 covers 10 bases. V gave up 2 bases and J gave up 4 bases; unmatched junction bases: 16. Germline V gives CDR1 SGHAT, CDR2 FQNNGV. The CDR3 is 20 amino acids. This CDR3 reads CASSLTPTSGVYGGTGELFF. The DNA of the CDR3 is TGTGCCAGCAGCTTAACCCCCACTAGCGGGGTCTACGGTGGCACCGGGGAGCTGTTTTTT.

Only a few counts were recorded for this clonotype. This beta chain is an off-target read within a library intended for alpha chains, so its frequency means little. This sequence joins TRBV3-1 and TRBJ1-1, with D unclear. The CDR3 is 14 amino acids. CDR1 is LGHDT and CDR2 is YNNKEL in the germline V gene (reference sequence). Deletions cut 0 bases from V and 7 bases from J, with 12 bases between. The CDR3 sequence: CASSQDAAGGEAFF. The CDR3 DNA reads TGTGCCAGCAGCCAAGATGCGGCAGGCGGTGAAGCTTTCTTT.

This clonotype has a count of ten or more. With the library built for alpha chains, this beta chain is off target and its frequency is not meaningful. The chain couples TRBV7-9 to TRBJ2-7; 10 bases are shared with TRBD1. Germline V gene lookup returns CDR1 SEHNR and CDR2 FQNEAQ (reference sequence). There are 15 residues in the CDR3. The J segment lost 5 bases and the V segment lost 4 bases, leaving 8 bases of the junction unmatched. The CDR3 region has the DNA TGTGCCAGCAGCTCCAGGGACAGGGGCTGGGACGAGCAGTACTTC. Amino acids: CASSSRDRGWDEQYF.

There are many counts of this clonotype. This beta chain is a stray read from a library made for alpha chains; its abundance is not meaningful. This rearrangement joins TRBV28 to TRBJ1-5, with a possible D match to TRBD1 (5 bases). The germline gives CDR1 MDHEN, CDR2 SYDVKM. V was clipped by 5 bases and J by 6 bases, with 17 bases between them. The CDR3 has 15 amino acids. Written as DNA, the CDR3 is TGTGCCAGCAGTCCCCCCGGAGGGGTCGGTCAGCCCCAGCATTTT. Encoded protein: CASSPPGGVGQPQHF. The entire variable domain, with the rest obtained from reference TRBV28 and TRBJ1-5, is as follows: DVKVTQSSRYLVKRTGEKVFLECVQDMDHENMFWYRQDPGLGLRLIYFSYDVKMKEKGDIPEGYSVSREKKERFSLILESASTNQTSMYLCASSPPGGVGQPQHFGDGTRLSIL.

This clonotype was seen many times. Little can be read into the size of this beta chain, an off-target read in a library designed for alpha chains. The J gene is TRBJ1-4, the V gene TRBV6-1; weak D call: TRBD1 (6 bases). This CDR3 region has 15 residues. CDR1 and CDR2 from the germline V gene are MNHNS and SASEGT. V was clipped by 4 bases and J by 3 bases, with 12 bases between them. The CDR3 sequence: CASSATGAPNEKLFF. Here the CDR3 DNA reads TGTGCCAGCAGTGCCACGGGGGCCCCTAATGAAAAACTGTTTTTT.

This clonotype was seen more than once but under ten times. Being off target in a library aimed at alpha chains, this beta chain has a size of little meaning. The gene calls are TRBV7-6 and TRBJ2-1; D gene unclear. CDR1 is SGHVS and CDR2 is FNYEAQ in the germline V gene. V lost 1 base and J 4 bases, leaving 5 bases between the germline ends. This CDR3 has 13 amino acids. CDR3 in DNA: TGTGCCAGCAGCTTAGAGGAATACAATGAGCAGTTCTTC. This gives the protein CASSLEEYNEQFF.

The table lists this clonotype with many counts. The library was designed around alpha chains, so this beta chain is a stray read whose abundance carries little weight. The chain employs TRBV7-2 and TRBJ1-5; D is unresolved. The CDR3 contains 12 residues. CDR1 is SGHTA, CDR2 FQGNSA, per germline. Deletions cut 4 bases from V and 5 bases from J, with 6 bases between. The CDR3 DNA reads as TGTGCCAGCAGCTCGCGATATCAGCCCCAGCATTTT. Translation gives CASSSRYQPQHF.

This clonotype is labeled medium-sized. This beta chain turned up in a library designed for alpha chains; as an off-target read, its abundance says little. This chain links TRBV4-2 with TRBJ2-3, with no clear D. CDR1 and CDR2 from the germline V gene are LGHNA and YNFKEQ. CDR3 length: 14 amino acids. Trimming pared 4 bases from V and 1 base from J, leaving 9 bases between. The CDR3 region is CASSLRAGTDTQYF. In DNA form, the CDR3 reads TGTGCCAGCAGCCTACGGGCGGGCACAGATACGCAGTATTTT.